These 22 T cell receptor beta chains were sequenced from one sample in a study of T cells in Graves' hyperthyroidism and ophthalmopathy. The TCR beta CDR3 regions underwent amplification using RNA transcripts as the source. An initial round of RT-PCR targeting the TCR CDR3 relied on the HTBI primer set. TCRdb analysed the multiplex PCR reads with MiXCR anew, one entry per CDR3 protein. The sample records about 370,000 distinct CDR3 sequences, approximately 16% being singletons. The sample comprised blood. Receptor source: an older woman with Graves' ophthalmopathy.

The chain joins TRBV5-1 to TRBJ2-7; possible D gene TRBD1, 6 bases. Germline V CDR1 and CDR2: SGHRS, YFSETQ. Between the trimmed V and J ends, which lost 1 base and 3 bases, there was a span of 11 bases. The CDR3 totals 14 residues. The CDR3 nucleotides are TGCGCCAGCAGCTTGACAGGGTTTGGCTACGAGCAGTACTTC. Translating gives CASSLTGFGYEQYF.

This clonotype was detected many times. The J gene is TRBJ2-7, the V gene TRBV7-6; 7 positions match TRBD2. J lost 5 bases, V lost 1 base, and 8 bases had no gene match. The CDR3 covers 15 residues. Germline V gives CDR1 SGHVS, CDR2 FNYEAQ. The CDR3 is CASSLERGDAHEQYF. The CDR3 nucleotides are TGTGCCAGCAGCTTAGAACGGGGGGACGCCCACGAGCAGTACTTC.

This clonotype was found many times. This sequence joins TRBV5-5 and TRBJ1-1, with a possible D match to TRBD1 (6 bases). The germline V gene has CDR1 SGHKS and CDR2 YYEKEE (reference sequence). CDR3 length: 14 residues. Deletions cut 6 bases from V and 0 bases from J, with 12 bases between. The CDR3 loop reads CASTRGPMNTEAFF. CDR3 bases: TGTGCCAGCACCCGGGGGCCCATGAACACTGAAGCTTTCTTT. Filled out from reference TRBV5-5 and TRBJ1-1, the complete variable domain reads DAGVTQSPTHLIKTRGQQVTLRCSPISGHKSVSWYQQVLGQGPQFIFQYYEKEERGRGNFPDRFSARQFPNYSSELNVNALLLGDSALYLCASTRGPMNTEAFFGQGTRLTVV.

This clonotype was seen many times. The CDR3 bases are TGTGCCAGCAGCCAAGTCGAGAGGGTCAACGAGCAGTACTTC. This codes for CASSQVERVNEQYF. The genes are TRBV14 and TRBJ2-7, with a weak D call TRBD2 (5 bases). From germline, CDR1 is SGHDN and CDR2 FVKESK. The ends were cut back, 1 base at V and 5 bases at J, with 12 bases in the middle. The CDR3 covers 14 residues.

The sample holds many counts of this clonotype. The CDR3 reads CASSLTSGAEQYF. For the CDR3, the DNA is TGTGCCAGCAGTTTAACCTCCGGGGCCGAGCAGTACTTC. The chain has TRBV28 and TRBJ2-7; perhaps D is TRBD1 or TRBD2 (5 bases each). Germline CDR1 is MDHEN and CDR2 is SYDVKM. The V end was cut by 2 bases, the J end by 6 bases, with 11 bases between. This CDR3 has 13 amino acids.

This clonotype has at least ten counts. The chain joins TRBV11-2 to TRBJ2-7; 9 nucleotides align to TRBD2. CDR1 and CDR2 from the germline V gene are SGHAT and FQNNGV. J lost 2 bases, V lost 4 bases, and 6 bases had no gene match. The CDR3 contains 15 residues. This CDR3 reads CASSSPAGGAYEQYF. The DNA of the CDR3 is TGTGCCAGCAGCTCCCCCGCGGGGGGGGCCTACGAGCAGTACTTC. The whole variable domain, remainder taken from reference TRBV11-2 and TRBJ2-7, is EAGVAQSPRYKIIEKRQSVAFWCNPISGHATLYWYQQILGQGPKLLIQFQNNGVVDDSQLPKDRFSAERLKGVDSTLKIQPAKLEDSAVYLCASSSPAGGAYEQYFGPGTRLTVT.

About this clonotype itself: This may be a read error, as it is one base from a much larger clone. The chain employs TRBV18 and TRBJ2-7; perhaps TRBD2 as D (7 bases). Germline V CDR1 and CDR2: KGHSH, LQKENI. The CDR3 sequence is 15 residues long. Trimming removed 3 bases at V and 5 bases at J, with 17 bases between. The CDR3 region has the DNA TGTGCCAGCTCACCTCTACAGGGAGGGTCCCACGAGCAGTACTTC. Translating it yields CASSPLQGGSHEQYF.

This clonotype was observed at least ten times. Here the CDR3 reads CASSLEGAGVNEKLFF. In nucleotides, the CDR3 is TGTGCCAGCAGCTTAGAGGGAGCGGGGGTTAATGAAAAACTGTTTTTT. The chain recombines TRBV11-2 with TRBJ1-4; tentative D call: TRBD1 (5 bases). Germline-derived CDR1 and CDR2 are SGHAT and FQNNGV. CDR3 size: 16 residues. Trimming shortened V by 0 bases and J by 4 bases, and 12 bases separated the two germline ends.

This clonotype was picked up many times. This chain uses TRBV5-4 with TRBJ2-7; TRBD2 is a possible D gene (6 bases). The CDR3 has 14 amino acids. The germline CDR1 and CDR2 sequences are SGHNT and YYREEE (reference sequence). V lost 4 bases, J lost 5 bases, and 16 bases lay in between. DNA of the CDR3: TGTGCCAGCAGCGTGCCCCAAGGGAGGCACGAGCAGTACTTC. Amino acids: CASSVPQGRHEQYF. The variable domain in full, completed from reference TRBV5-4 and TRBJ2-7, reads ETGVTQSPTHLIKTRGQQVTLRCSSQSGHNTVSWYQQALGQGPQFIFQYYREEENGRGNFPPRFSGLQFPNYSSELNVNALELDDSALYLCASSVPQGRHEQYFGPGTRLTVT.

The chain is built from TRBV9 and TRBJ1-1; D is unresolved. CDR1 and CDR2 from the germline V gene are SGDLS and YYNGEE. Trimming cost V 0 bases and J 1 base, with 10 bases left between them. The CDR3 has 15 amino acids. CDR3 nucleotides: TGTGCCAGCAGCGTAGGTGGGTCCGCGAACACTGAAGCTTTCTTT. Translating it yields CASSVGGSANTEAFF.

This clonotype was counted ten times or more. This chain uses TRBV6-1 with TRBJ2-7, with D perhaps assigned TRBD1 or TRBD2 (6 bases each). Germline CDR1 MNHNS, CDR2 SASEGT. CDR3 length: 12 residues. This chain's CDR3 is CASGHREYEQYF. The CDR3 nucleotides read TGTGCGAGCGGGCACAGGGAGTACGAGCAGTACTTC.

This clonotype was found many times. The chain combines TRBV12-3 or TRBV12-4 with TRBJ2-5; 15 bases are a match to TRBD2. Trimming removed 4 bases from V and 5 bases from J; junction bases left unmatched: 8. The CDR3 length is 17 residues. Here the CDR3 reads CASSSRTSGRVGETQYF. As DNA, the CDR3 is TGTGCCAGCAGTTCCCGGACTAGCGGGAGGGTAGGGGAGACCCAGTACTTC.

This chain connects TRBV5-1 to TRBJ2-3; 13 bases match TRBD2. This CDR3 has 16 amino acids. Germline V gives CDR1 SGHRS, CDR2 YFSETQ. After removal of 4 bases from V and 2 bases from J, the junction contained 4 bases not matched to a gene. The CDR3 protein is CASSRGTSGITDTQYF. The CDR3 nucleotides are TGCGCCAGCAGCCGCGGGACTAGCGGGATCACAGATACGCAGTATTTT. The full variable domain, with the rest looked up from reference TRBV5-1 and TRBJ2-3, is KAGVTQTPRYLIKTRGQQVTLSCSPISGHRSVSWYQQTPGQGLQFLFEYFSETQRNKGNFPGRFSGRQFSNSRSEMNVSTLELGDSALYLCASSRGTSGITDTQYFGPGTRLTVL.

This clonotype occurred many times. This rearrangement joins TRBV30 to TRBJ2-7; TRBD2 might be the D (5 bases). This CDR3 is built from 14 residues. V was clipped by 2 bases and J by 5 bases, with 16 bases between them. The germline CDR1 and CDR2 sequences are GTSNPN and SVGIG (reference sequence). The CDR3 region is CAWSTGKGNDEQYF. CDR3 sequence (DNA): TGTGCCTGGAGTACGGGGAAAGGTAACGACGAGCAGTACTTC.

This clonotype was seen ten or more times. The V and J genes are TRBV2 and TRBJ2-7; D is uncertain. Between the trimmed V and J ends, which lost 7 bases and 2 bases, there was a span of 9 bases. The CDR3 loop spans 12 amino acids. CDR1 and CDR2 from the germline V gene are SNHLY and FYNNEI. CDR3 in DNA: TGTGCCAGCAAACGAAACCCCTACGAGCAGTACTTC. Encoded protein: CASKRNPYEQYF.

This clonotype was seen ten or more times. This chain links TRBV7-2 with TRBJ1-2, with a weak D call TRBD1 (5 bases). The ends were cut back, 1 base at V and 8 bases at J, with 14 bases in the middle. CDR3 size: 14 residues. CDR1 is SGHTA, CDR2 FQGNSA, per germline. The CDR3 reads CASSLGQGLSGYTF. CDR3 in DNA: TGTGCCAGCAGCTTAGGGCAGGGATTATCGGGCTACACCTTC.

The chain recombines TRBV2 with TRBJ1-5, with 7 bases that match TRBD1. There are 14 residues in the CDR3. V was clipped by 4 bases and J by 7 bases; unmatched bases: 7. Germline V CDR1 and CDR2: SNHLY, FYNNEI. This CDR3 reads CASSATGQRQPQHF. The CDR3 DNA is TGTGCCAGCAGTGCGACAGGGCAAAGGCAGCCCCAGCATTTT. The full variable domain, completed using reference TRBV2 and TRBJ1-5, is EPEVTQTPSHQVTQMGQEVILRCVPISNHLYFYWYRQILGQKVEFLVSFYNNEISEKSEIFDDQFSVERPDGSNFTLKIRSTKLEDSAMYFCASSATGQRQPQHFGDGTRLSIL.

This clonotype was counted many times. This sequence joins TRBV7-3 and TRBJ2-2, with no clear D. V lost 2 bases and J 0 bases, leaving 7 bases between the germline ends. Germline values: CDR1 SGHTA, CDR2 FQGTGA. CDR3 length: 15 residues. In DNA, the CDR3 is TGTGCCAGCAGCTTAGGTCAGGCGAACACCGGGGAGCTGTTTTTT. Translated: CASSLGQANTGELFF.

The chain joins TRBV24-1 to TRBJ2-3, with D tentatively TRBD2 (6 bases). The CDR3 sequence is 15 residues long. V was cut by 6 bases and J by 1 base, with 13 bases left in between. Germline loops: CDR1 KGHDR, CDR2 SFDVKD. Here the CDR3 reads CATSPASAGTDTQYF. DNA of the CDR3: TGTGCCACCAGTCCCGCTAGCGCGGGCACAGATACGCAGTATTTT.

The sample holds many counts of this clonotype. The V gene is TRBV12-3 or TRBV12-4, the J gene TRBJ2-1, with TRBD2 identical over 11 bases. The length of the CDR3 is 15 residues. The V and J ends lost 2 bases and 9 bases, in that order; junction bases with no gene match: 6. The CDR3 DNA sequence: TGTGCCAGCAGTTTATTTAGCGGGAGGGGTTCTGAGCAGTTCTTC. It specifies CASSLFSGRGSEQFF.

The rearrangement links TRBV2 to TRBJ2-1; D gene ambiguous. V was pared by 8 bases and J by 7 bases, with 18 bases between. Per the germline V gene, CDR1 is SNHLY and CDR2 is FYNNEI. This CDR3 comprises 14 residues. DNA for the CDR3: TGTGCCAGCCTGACGGCCCGCTTTTTGAATGAGCAGTTCTTC. Protein sequence: CASLTARFLNEQFF.

About this clonotype: A read error may explain this, as a much larger clone is one base away. J is TRBJ1-1 and V is TRBV6-1; unclear D gene. The germline V gene has CDR1 MNHNS and CDR2 SASEGT. The germline V and J ends were trimmed by 7 bases and 1 base, with 7 bases remaining between them. The CDR3 sequence is 12 residues long. The CDR3 coding sequence is TGTGCCAGCATTCGACAGAACACTGAAGCTTTCTTT. Protein product: CASIRQNTEAFF.